The 13 T cell receptor beta chains below come from one sample, sequenced in a study of T cells in women clearing cervical HPV infection. Only in-frame clones appear in the TCRdb table, and some are missing; sequencing was by immunoSEQ multiplex PCR. Recorded for this sample: around 30,000 clones. Sample: blood buffy coat. The receptors derive from a woman between 18 and 70 years old with a cervical HPV16 infection that either progressed to CIN3+ or cleared (not recorded which).

Remarks on this clone: The CDR3 end is not reached by the read, which stops 3 residues before it; the germline J gene fills it in. The chain links TRBV12-5 to TRBJ2-7, with D perhaps TRBD1 (6 bases). CDR3 length: 16 amino acids. V was clipped by 7 bases and J by 2 bases, with 21 bases between them. Germline V gene lookup returns CDR1 LGHNT and CDR2 FRNRAP. The CDR3 sequence is CASVPRTASTAYEQYF. The CDR3 DNA, read in part, is TGTGCTAGTGTTCCGCGGACAGCATCGACTGCCTACGAG. Complete variable domain (other parts from reference TRBV12-5 and TRBJ2-7): DARVTQTPRHKVTEMGQEVTMRCQPILGHNTVFWYRQTMMQGLELLAYFRNRAPLDDSGMPKDRFSAEMPDATLATLKIQPSEPRDSAVYFCASVPRTASTAYEQYFGPGTRLTVT.

With respect to this clone: The read terminates 3 residues before the CDR3 end, so the remaining end is supplied by the germline J gene. The gene calls are TRBV2 and TRBJ2-7; 7 positions agree with TRBD2. The J segment lost 5 bases and the V segment lost 6 bases, leaving 10 bases of the junction unmatched. Per germline, CDR1 SNHLY and CDR2 FYNNEI. The CDR3 has 14 residues. Incomplete CDR3 DNA: TGTGCCAGCAGGGAGTCCGGGGGGATCGACGAG. As protein: CASRESGGIDE. The full CDR3 sequence reads CASRESGGIDEQYF.

Details on this clone: The CDR3 end is not reached by the read, which stops 3 residues before it; the germline J gene fills it in. V gene TRBV5-5 combines with J gene TRBJ2-2; D uncertain. Germline loops: CDR1 SGHKS, CDR2 YYEKEE (reference sequence). This CDR3 is 14 amino acids long. V gave up 0 bases and J gave up 1 base, with 4 bases separating them. The sequenced CDR3 bases are TGTGCCAGCAGCTTGGGCGGGAACACCGGGGAG. Residues: CASSLGGNTGE. The entire CDR3 sequence reads CASSLGGNTGELFF.

As regards this clone: The read terminates 3 residues ahead of where the CDR3 ends, so the germline J gene completes it. The genes are TRBV5-1 and TRBJ1-1; D perhaps matches TRBD1 (5 bases). Germline loops: CDR1 SGHRS, CDR2 YFSETQ. V was pared by 0 bases and J by 4 bases, with 13 bases between. This CDR3 contains 15 residues. CDR3 DNA, as far as it was read: TGCGCCAGCAGCTTGGTGTCAGGGTTGAGCACTGAA. This gives the protein CASSLVSGLSTE. The complete CDR3 protein is CASSLVSGLSTEAFF.

Note on this clone: Read coverage stops 3 residues before the CDR3 terminus; the germline J gene supplies the remainder. The rearrangement uses TRBV15 and TRBJ1-2; the D is unclear. V was cut by 0 bases and J by 3 bases, with 11 bases left in between. The CDR3 extends over 15 amino acids. Germline V CDR1 and CDR2: LNHNV, YYDKDF (reference sequence). CDR3 DNA, as far as it was read: TGTGCCACCAGCAGAGATAGTGGCAGGTACTATGGC. Its translation: CATSRDSGRYYG. The CDR3 reads in full as CATSRDSGRYYGYTF. The full variable domain, completed using reference TRBV15 and TRBJ1-2, is DAMVIQNPRYQVTQFGKPVTLSCSQTLNHNVMYWYQQKSSQAPKLLFHYYDKDFNNEADTPDNFQSRRPNTSFCFLDIRSPGLGDTAMYLCATSRDSGRYYGYTFGSGTRLTVV.

For this clone: The sequenced fragment ends 3 residues before the CDR3 boundary, so the rest is inferred from the germline J gene. The chain is built from TRBV7-2 and TRBJ2-7; 8 bases fit TRBD1. There are 14 residues in the CDR3. Germline CDR1 and CDR2: SGHTA and FQGNSA. J lost 2 bases, V lost 5 bases, and 5 bases had no gene match. Here the CDR3 reads CASSVRDRPYEQYF. The CDR3 DNA, read in part, is TGTGCCAGCAGCGTCCGGGACAGGCCCTACGAG.

Points on this clone: Read data end 3 residues before the CDR3 end; the end is taken from the germline J gene. This chain links TRBV5-1 with TRBJ1-4, with 10 bases aligning to TRBD1. J was trimmed by 8 bases and V by 2 bases; bases with no gene match: 6. From germline, CDR1 is SGHRS and CDR2 YFSETQ. CDR3 length: 15 amino acids. The CDR3 loop is CASSFGTGAEEKLFF. The covered CDR3 bases are TGCGCCAGCAGCTTTGGGACAGGGGCGGAAGAAAAA. Variable domain in full (rest from reference TRBV5-1 and TRBJ1-4): KAGVTQTPRYLIKTRGQQVTLSCSPISGHRSVSWYQQTPGQGLQFLFEYFSETQRNKGNFPGRFSGRQFSNSRSEMNVSTLELGDSALYLCASSFGTGAEEKLFFGSGTQLSVL.

Of note for this clone: Sequencing ends 3 residues short of the CDR3 end; the germline J gene provides the rest. The chain carries TRBV20-1 and TRBJ1-2, with D hard to call. Per the germline V gene, CDR1 is DFQATT and CDR2 is SNEGSKA (reference sequence). This CDR3 has 15 amino acids. The DNA read from the CDR3 is TGCAGTGCTAGGAGCCTCAATACTTACACAGATACC. This sequence encodes CSARSLNTYTDT. The whole CDR3 protein reads CSARSLNTYTDTYTF.

As for this clone: The observed sequence ends 3 residues before the CDR3 terminus, with the missing tail filled in from the germline J gene. The chain has TRBV19 and TRBJ2-3, with 7 bases identical to TRBD2. The CDR3 extends over 16 amino acids. With V trimmed by 3 bases and J by 2 bases, 8 bases remained unmatched. Germline CDR1 reads LNHDA; CDR2 reads SQIVND (reference sequence). The part of the CDR3 DNA that was read is TGTGCCAGTAGTATTCACGGGGGAGGGACCACAGATACG. This codes for CASSIHGGGTTDT. The entire CDR3 is CASSIHGGGTTDTQYF.

With regard to this clone: The read ends 3 residues shy of where the CDR3 ends; the end is completed using the germline J gene. V is TRBV7-9 and J is TRBJ1-2; D remains unclear. CDR1 is SEHNR and CDR2 is FQNEAQ in the germline V gene (reference sequence). The CDR3 length is 14 residues. The V gene lost 5 bases and the J gene lost 4 bases, with 14 bases spanning the gap. This CDR3 reads CASSPESELYGYTF. Partial CDR3 DNA: TGTGCCAGCAGCCCCGAGAGTGAGCTCTATGGC. The full variable domain, with the rest looked up from reference TRBV7-9 and TRBJ1-2, is DTGVSQNPRHKITKRGQNVTFRCDPISEHNRLYWYRQTLGQGPEFLTYFQNEAQLEKSRLLSDRFSAERPKGSFSTLEIQRTEQGDSAMYLCASSPESELYGYTFGSGTRLTVV.

Concerning this clone: The DNA ends 3 residues before the CDR3 does, and the rest of the CDR3 is filled in from the germline J gene. The rearrangement links TRBV5-5 to TRBJ2-5; 9 bases are a match to TRBD2. This CDR3 has 14 amino acids. Germline CDR1 SGHKS, CDR2 YYEKEE (reference sequence). V dropped 0 bases and J dropped 3; count of bases not matched to a gene: 0. The CDR3 reads CASSLGGREETQYF. The part of the CDR3 DNA that was read is TGTGCCAGCAGCTTGGGCGGGAGGGAAGAGACC.

On this clone: With the read ending 3 residues before the CDR3 end, the germline J gene is used to fill in that end. The genes are TRBV2 and TRBJ1-5; TRBD1 aligns across 10 bases. CDR3 length: 18 residues. Per germline, CDR1 SNHLY and CDR2 FYNNEI. The V gene end was trimmed by 5 bases and the J gene end by 5 bases; junction bases not matched to a gene: 15. The CDR3 sequence is CASSFTGTGVIYDQPQHF. CDR3 bases read: TGTGCCAGCAGTTTTACCGGGACAGGGGTAATTTATGATCAGCCC.

With regard to this clone: Sequencing ends 3 residues short of the CDR3 end; the germline J gene provides the rest. The V gene is TRBV10-3, the J gene TRBJ1-4; a weak D match, TRBD1 (6 bases). Trimming pared 6 bases from V and 7 bases from J, leaving 15 bases between. Germline loops: CDR1 ENHRY, CDR2 SYGVKD. The CDR3 is 14 amino acids. CDR3 DNA (partial): TGTGCCATCAGCGAACGCACAGGGAGTGAAAAA. As protein: CAISERTGSEK. The CDR3, in full, reads CAISERTGSEKLFF.